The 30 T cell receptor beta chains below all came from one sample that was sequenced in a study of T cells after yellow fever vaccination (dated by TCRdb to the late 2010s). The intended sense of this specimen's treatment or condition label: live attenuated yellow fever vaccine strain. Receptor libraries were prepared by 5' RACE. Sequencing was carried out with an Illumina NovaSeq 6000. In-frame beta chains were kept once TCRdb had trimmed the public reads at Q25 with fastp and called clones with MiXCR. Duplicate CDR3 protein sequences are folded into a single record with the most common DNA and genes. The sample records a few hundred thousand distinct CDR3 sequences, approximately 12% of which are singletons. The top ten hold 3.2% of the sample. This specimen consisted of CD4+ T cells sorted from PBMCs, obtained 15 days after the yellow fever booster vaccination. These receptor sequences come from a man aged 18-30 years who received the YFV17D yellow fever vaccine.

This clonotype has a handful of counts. CDR3 protein: CASSDIRLSGYTF. The CDR3 nucleotides are TGTGCCAGCAGTGACATTCGACTCTCGGGCTACACCTTC. The chain links TRBV6-2 or TRBV6-3 to TRBJ1-2, with D hard to call. CDR3 size: 13 residues. Looked up from germline, CDR1 is MNHEY and CDR2 is SVGEGT. V lost 5 bases to trimming and J lost 8 bases, with 15 bases between them.

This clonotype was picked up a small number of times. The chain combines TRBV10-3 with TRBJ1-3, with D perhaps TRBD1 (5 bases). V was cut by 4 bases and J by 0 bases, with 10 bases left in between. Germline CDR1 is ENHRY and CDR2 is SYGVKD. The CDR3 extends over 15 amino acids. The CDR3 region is CAISVGRDSGNTIYF. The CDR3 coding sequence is TGTGCCATCAGTGTGGGCAGGGACTCTGGAAACACCATATATTTT.

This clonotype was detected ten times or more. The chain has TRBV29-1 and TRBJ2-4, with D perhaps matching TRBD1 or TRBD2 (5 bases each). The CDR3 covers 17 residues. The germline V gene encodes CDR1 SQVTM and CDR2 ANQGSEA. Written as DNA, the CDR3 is TGCAGGGGACGCTACCGTCTAGGAGTGGAAGCCAAAAACATTCAGTACTTC. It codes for CRGRYRLGVEAKNIQYF.

The CDR3 bases are TGTGCCAGCAGCTGGGGCGCTCCTAGCTCTGGGGCCAACGTCCTGACTTTC. Amino acids: CASSWGAPSSGANVLTF. The chain recombines TRBV5-6 with TRBJ2-6; D may be TRBD1 (5 bases). The CDR3 is 17 residues long. V was shortened by 3 bases and J by 0 bases, with 13 bases between the two germline ends. Germline CDR1 SGHDT, CDR2 YYEEEE.

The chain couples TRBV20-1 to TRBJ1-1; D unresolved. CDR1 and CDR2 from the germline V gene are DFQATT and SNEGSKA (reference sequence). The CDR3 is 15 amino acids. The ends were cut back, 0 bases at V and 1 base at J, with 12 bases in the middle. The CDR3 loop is CSARDRRHGNTEAFF. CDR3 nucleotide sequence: TGCAGTGCTAGAGATCGGAGGCATGGGAACACTGAAGCTTTCTTT.

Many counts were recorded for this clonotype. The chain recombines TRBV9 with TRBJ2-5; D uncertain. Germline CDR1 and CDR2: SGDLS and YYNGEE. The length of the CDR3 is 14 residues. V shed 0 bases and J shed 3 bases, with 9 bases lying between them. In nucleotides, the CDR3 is TGTGCCAGCAGCGTAGAATTAGCTAAAGAGACCCAGTACTTC. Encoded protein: CASSVELAKETQYF.

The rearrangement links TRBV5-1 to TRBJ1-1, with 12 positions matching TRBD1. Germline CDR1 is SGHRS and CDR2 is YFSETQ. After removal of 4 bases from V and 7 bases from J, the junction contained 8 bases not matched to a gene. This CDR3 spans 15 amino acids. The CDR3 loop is CASSQWDRGQSEAFF. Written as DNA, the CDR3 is TGCGCCAGCAGCCAGTGGGACAGGGGGCAAAGTGAAGCTTTCTTT.

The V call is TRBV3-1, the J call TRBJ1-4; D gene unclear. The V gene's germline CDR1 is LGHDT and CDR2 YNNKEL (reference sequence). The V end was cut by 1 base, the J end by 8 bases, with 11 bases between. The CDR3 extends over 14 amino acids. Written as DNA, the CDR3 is TGTGCCAGCAGCCAAGGGGCTCGAGGGGAAAAACTGTTTTTT. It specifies CASSQGARGEKLFF.

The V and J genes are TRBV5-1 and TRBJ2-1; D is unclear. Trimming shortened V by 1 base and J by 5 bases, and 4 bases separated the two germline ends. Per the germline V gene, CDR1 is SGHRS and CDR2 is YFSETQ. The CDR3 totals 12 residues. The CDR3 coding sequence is TGCGCCAGCAGCTTGCCGGACAATGAGCAGTTCTTC. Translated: CASSLPDNEQFF.

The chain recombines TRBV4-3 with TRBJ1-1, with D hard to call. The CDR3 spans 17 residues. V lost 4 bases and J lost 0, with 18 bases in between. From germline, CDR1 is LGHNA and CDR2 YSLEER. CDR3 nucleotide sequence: TGCGCCAGCAGCCCCATGGTTCTAGCAGACATGAACACTGAAGCTTTCTTT. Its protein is CASSPMVLADMNTEAFF.

Here the CDR3 reads CSARSVGYTF. In DNA, the CDR3 is TGCAGTGCTAGGTCTGTAGGCTACACCTTC. The chain carries TRBV20-1 and TRBJ1-2; D gene uncertain. Germline lookup yields CDR1 DFQATT and CDR2 SNEGSKA (reference sequence). This CDR3 has 10 residues. Trimming took off 3 bases at V and 8 bases at J, with 7 bases between the two ends.

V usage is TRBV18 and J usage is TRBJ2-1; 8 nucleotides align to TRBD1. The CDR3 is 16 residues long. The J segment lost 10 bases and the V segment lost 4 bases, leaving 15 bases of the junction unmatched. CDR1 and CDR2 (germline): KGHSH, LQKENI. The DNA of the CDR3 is TGTGCCAGCTCACGGGGGACAGGCCGATCGATACGGGAGCAGTTCTTC. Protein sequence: CASSRGTGRSIREQFF.

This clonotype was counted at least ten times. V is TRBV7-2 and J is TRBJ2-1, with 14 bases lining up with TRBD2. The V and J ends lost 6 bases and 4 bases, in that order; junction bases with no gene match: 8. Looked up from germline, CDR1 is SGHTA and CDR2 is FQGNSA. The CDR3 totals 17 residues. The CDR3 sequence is CASRYGLAGGVYNEQFF. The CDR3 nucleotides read TGTGCCAGCAGATACGGACTAGCGGGGGGTGTGTACAATGAGCAGTTCTTC.

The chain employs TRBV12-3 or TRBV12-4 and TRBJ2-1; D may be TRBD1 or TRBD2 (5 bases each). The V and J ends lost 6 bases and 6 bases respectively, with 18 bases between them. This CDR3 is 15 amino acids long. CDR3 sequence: CASSPLRGDFNEQFF. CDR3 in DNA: TGTGCCAGCAGCCCACTAAGGGGAGACTTCAATGAGCAGTTCTTC.

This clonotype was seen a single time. CDR3 sequence: CASSPGTSGGANEQFF. The CDR3 DNA follows: TGTGCCAGCAGCCCCGGGACTAGCGGGGGGGCGAATGAGCAGTTCTTC. The J gene is TRBJ2-1, the V gene TRBV3-1; 16 bases align to TRBD2. Germline V gives CDR1 LGHDT, CDR2 YNNKEL (reference sequence). The CDR3 runs to 16 residues. Unmatched junction bases numbered 4, after V lost 4 bases and J lost 7 bases.

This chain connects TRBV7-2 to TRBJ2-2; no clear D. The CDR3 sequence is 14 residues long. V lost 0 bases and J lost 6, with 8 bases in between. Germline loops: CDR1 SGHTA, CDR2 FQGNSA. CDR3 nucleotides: TGTGCCAGCAGCTTAGCTTTCCGTCCCGGGGAGCTGTTTTTT. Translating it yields CASSLAFRPGELFF. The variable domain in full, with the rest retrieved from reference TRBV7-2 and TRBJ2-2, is GAGVSQSPSNKVTEKGKDVELRCDPISGHTALYWYRQSLGQGLEFLIYFQGNSAPDKSGLPSDRFSAERTGGSVSTLTIQRTQQEDSAVYLCASSLAFRPGELFFGEGSRLTVL.

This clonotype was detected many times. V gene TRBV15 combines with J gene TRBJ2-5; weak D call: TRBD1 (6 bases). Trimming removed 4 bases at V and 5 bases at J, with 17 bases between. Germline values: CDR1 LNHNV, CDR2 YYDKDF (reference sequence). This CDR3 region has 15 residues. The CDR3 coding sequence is TGTGCCACCAGCACACATGGGGGCATGGGGGAGACCCAGTACTTC. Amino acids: CATSTHGGMGETQYF. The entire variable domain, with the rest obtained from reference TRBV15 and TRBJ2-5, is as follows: DAMVIQNPRYQVTQFGKPVTLSCSQTLNHNVMYWYQQKSSQAPKLLFHYYDKDFNNEADTPDNFQSRRPNTSFCFLDIRSPGLGDTAMYLCATSTHGGMGETQYFGPGTRLLVL.

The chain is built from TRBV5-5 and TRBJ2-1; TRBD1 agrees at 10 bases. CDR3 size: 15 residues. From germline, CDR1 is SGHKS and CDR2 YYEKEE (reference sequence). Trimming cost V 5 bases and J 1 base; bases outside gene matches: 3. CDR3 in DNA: TGTGCCAGCAGTTGGGGACAGGGGTCCTACAATGAGCAGTTCTTC. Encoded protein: CASSWGQGSYNEQFF.

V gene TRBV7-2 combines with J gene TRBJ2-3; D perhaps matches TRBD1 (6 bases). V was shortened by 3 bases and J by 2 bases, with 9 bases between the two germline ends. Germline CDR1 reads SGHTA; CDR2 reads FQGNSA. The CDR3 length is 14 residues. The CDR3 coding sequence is TGTGCCAGCAGCTTTACAGGGTACACAGATACGCAGTATTTT. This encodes CASSFTGYTDTQYF.

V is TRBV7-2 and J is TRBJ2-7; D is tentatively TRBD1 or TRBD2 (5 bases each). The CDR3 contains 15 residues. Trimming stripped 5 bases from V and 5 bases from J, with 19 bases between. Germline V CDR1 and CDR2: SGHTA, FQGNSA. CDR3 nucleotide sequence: TGTGCCAGCAGCCCCTGGGTAGCAGGGACCCACGAGCAGTACTTC. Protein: CASSPWVAGTHEQYF.

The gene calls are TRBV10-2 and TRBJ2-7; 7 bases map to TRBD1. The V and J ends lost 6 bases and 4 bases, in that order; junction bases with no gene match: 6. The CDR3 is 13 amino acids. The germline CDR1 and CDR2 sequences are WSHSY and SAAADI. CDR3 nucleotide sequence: TGCGCCAGCAGCTTAGACAGGGAGTACGAGCAGTACTTC. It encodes CASSLDREYEQYF.

This CDR3 reads CASSYTRGESEQYF. The CDR3 coding sequence is TGTGCCAGCAGTTACACCCGGGGGGAGAGCGAGCAGTACTTC. The genes are TRBV6-2 or TRBV6-3 and TRBJ2-7; 7 positions agree with TRBD2. The trim removed 2 bases at V and 6 bases at J, leaving 7 bases unmatched. Germline V gene sequence: CDR1 MNHEY, CDR2 SVGEGT. This CDR3 spans 14 amino acids.

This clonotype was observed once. The CDR3 region is CASSSGSRGYTF. In nucleotides, the CDR3 is TGTGCCAGCAGTTCAGGGTCGAGAGGCTACACCTTC. The rearrangement joins TRBV2 to TRBJ1-2; maybe TRBD1 (5 bases). Germline loops: CDR1 SNHLY, CDR2 FYNNEI. Trimming shortened V by 5 bases and J by 8 bases, and 12 bases separated the two germline ends. The CDR3 is 12 residues long.

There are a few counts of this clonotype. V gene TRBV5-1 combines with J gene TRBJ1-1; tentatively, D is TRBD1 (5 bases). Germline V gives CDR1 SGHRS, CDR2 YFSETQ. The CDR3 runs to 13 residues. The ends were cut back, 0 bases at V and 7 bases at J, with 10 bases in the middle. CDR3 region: CASSLGRGIEAFF. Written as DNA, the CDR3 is TGCGCCAGCAGCTTGGGGAGGGGCATTGAAGCTTTCTTT.

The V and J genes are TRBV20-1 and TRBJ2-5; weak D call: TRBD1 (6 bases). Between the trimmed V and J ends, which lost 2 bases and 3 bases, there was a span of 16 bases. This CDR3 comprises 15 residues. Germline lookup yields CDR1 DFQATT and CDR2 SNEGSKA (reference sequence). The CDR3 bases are TGCAGTGCTAGACCCCCAGGGGTTGACAAAGAGACCCAGTACTTC. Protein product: CSARPPGVDKETQYF.

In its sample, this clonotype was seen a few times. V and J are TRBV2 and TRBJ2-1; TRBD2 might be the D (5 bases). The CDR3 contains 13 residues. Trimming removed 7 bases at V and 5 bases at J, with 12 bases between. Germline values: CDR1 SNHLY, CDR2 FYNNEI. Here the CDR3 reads CASKRDRNNEQFF. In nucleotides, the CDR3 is TGTGCCAGCAAACGGGATCGAAACAATGAGCAGTTCTTC.

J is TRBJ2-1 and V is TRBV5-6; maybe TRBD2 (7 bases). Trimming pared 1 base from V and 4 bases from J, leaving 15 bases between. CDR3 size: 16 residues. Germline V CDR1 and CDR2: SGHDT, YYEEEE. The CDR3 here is CASSLWGGLYYNEQFF. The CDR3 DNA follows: TGTGCCAGCAGCTTGTGGGGGGGCCTGTATTACAATGAGCAGTTCTTC.

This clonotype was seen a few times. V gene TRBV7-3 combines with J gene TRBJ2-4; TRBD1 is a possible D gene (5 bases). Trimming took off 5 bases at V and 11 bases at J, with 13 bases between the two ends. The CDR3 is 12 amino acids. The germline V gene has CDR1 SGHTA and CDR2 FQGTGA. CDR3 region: CASSDDSGVQYF. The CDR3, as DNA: TGTGCCAGCAGCGACGACAGTGGCGTTCAGTACTTC.

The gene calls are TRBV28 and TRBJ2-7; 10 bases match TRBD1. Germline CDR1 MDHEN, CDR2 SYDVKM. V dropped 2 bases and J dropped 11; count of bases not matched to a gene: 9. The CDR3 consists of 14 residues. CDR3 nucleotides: TGTGCCAGCAGTTTAACCGGCCGGGACAGGGGCGAGTACGTC. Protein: CASSLTGRDRGEYV.

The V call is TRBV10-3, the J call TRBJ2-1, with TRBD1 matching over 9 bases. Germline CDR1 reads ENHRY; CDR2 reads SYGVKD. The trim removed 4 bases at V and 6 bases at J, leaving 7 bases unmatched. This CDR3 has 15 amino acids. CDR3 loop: CAISAGTGSGNEQFF. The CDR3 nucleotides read TGTGCCATCAGTGCCGGGACAGGGAGCGGCAATGAGCAGTTCTTC.